This is a list of T cell receptor beta chains from one sample in a study of shared clonotypes between healthy human individuals. Using immunoSEQ multiplex PCR, the repertoire was profiled, and TCRdb retains in-frame clones only, with some absent. The top ten clones hold roughly 0.36% of a sample with about 2.3 million clones, approximately 93% of them seen once. Sample: naive CD4+ T cells from PBMCs. These receptors were taken from a man between 18 and 35 years old in good health. Some clones in this sample may be carry-over from other donors' samples. The CDR3 runs from the conserved cysteine through the conserved F or W. Only some rows state a clone size, as once, few, many or a class for expanded clones.

J: TRBJ2-1; V: TRBV2; size: NA; CDR3: CASSLAGVVDSYNEQFF
J: TRBJ1-1; V: TRBV2; size: NA; CDR3: CASIISGVGNTEAFF
J: TRBJ1-2; V: TRBV2; size: NA; CDR3: CASRMGTADGGGYTF
J: TRBJ1-2; V: TRBV19; size: NA; CDR3: CASRRPSGGYTF
J: TRBJ2-2; V: TRBV7-3; size: once; CDR3: CASSPPGSRGTGELFF
J: TRBJ2-7; V: TRBV5-1; size: NA; CDR3: CASSLDVGSSYEQYF
J: TRBJ2-7; V: TRBV27; size: NA; CDR3: CATRGEDEQYF
J: TRBJ2-3; V: TRBV4-2; size: NA; CDR3: CASSQELATDTQYF
J: TRBJ2-1; V: TRBV15; size: NA; CDR3: CATSRGSHYNEQFF
J: TRBJ1-1; V: TRBV6-5; size: NA; CDR3: CASSSQGVMNTEAFF
J: TRBJ2-7; V: TRBV7-2; size: NA; CDR3: CASSLTGGGYEQYF
J: TRBJ2-1; V: TRBV5-4; size: NA; CDR3: CASSSSGGSYNEQFF
J: TRBJ2-7; V: TRBV19; size: NA; CDR3: CASSSGRAGYEQYF
J: TRBJ2-4; V: TRBV7-2; size: NA; CDR3: CASSARESDKNIQYF
J: TRBJ1-1; V: TRBV29-1; size: NA; CDR3: CSVEGQRGTEAFF
J: TRBJ1-1; V: TRBV5-6; size: NA; CDR3: CASRLRQLNTEAFF
J: TRBJ2-1; V: TRBV7-2; size: NA; CDR3: CASSLESLAGGPYNEQFF
J: TRBJ2-7; V: TRBV7-2; size: NA; CDR3: CASSLFPPPAYYEQYF
J: TRBJ2-1; V: TRBV6-6; size: NA; CDR3: CASRPDPYNEQFF
J: TRBJ2-1; V: TRBV19; size: NA; CDR3: CASSIGTSYNEQFF
J: TRBJ1-2; V: TRBV9; size: NA; CDR3: CASSVGWGNGYTF
J: TRBJ1-3; V: TRBV2; size: NA; CDR3: CASSLFPQGEGYF
J: TRBJ1-2; V: TRBV18; size: NA; CDR3: CASSPGTFGQQDNGYTF
J: TRBJ2-1; V: TRBV29-1; size: NA; CDR3: CSVVGSSYNEQFF
J: TRBJ2-7; V: TRBV6-4; size: NA; CDR3: CASSGDRVYLTYEQYF
J: TRBJ1-1; V: TRBV7-2; size: NA; CDR3: CASSWGSRTEAFF
J: TRBJ1-5; V: TRBV11-2; size: NA; CDR3: CASSSLRSNQPQHF
J: TRBJ2-3; V: TRBV28; size: once; CDR3: CAGGTSGPDTQYF
J: TRBJ2-1; V: TRBV5-1; size: NA; CDR3: CASSTGDHEQFF
J: TRBJ2-7; V: TRBV5-4; size: NA; CDR3: CASSLGTSREQYF
J: TRBJ2-7; V: TRBV28; size: once; CDR3: CASSFWTLTYEQYF
J: TRBJ2-4; V: TRBV7-2; size: NA; CDR3: CASSLAPPSLNIQYF
J: TRBJ2-7; V: TRBV28; size: once; CDR3: CASSLAPSEQYF
J: TRBJ2-1; V: TRBV5-4; size: once; CDR3: CASSLGQGVSYNEQFF
J: TRBJ1-2; V: TRBV29-1; size: NA; CDR3: CSVSPLVRPTGGYTF
J: TRBJ2-2; V: TRBV28; size: NA; CDR3: CASSRTSGTNTGELFF
J: TRBJ2-1; V: TRBV11-2; size: NA; CDR3: CASSLGRSGFNEQFF
J: TRBJ2-2; V: TRBV19; size: NA; CDR3: CASSIERANTGELFF
J: TRBJ1-1; V: TRBV14; size: NA; CDR3: CASSQAPLRTGDTEAFF
J: TRBJ2-3; V: TRBV5-6; size: NA; CDR3: CASSLGQSDTQYF
J: TRBJ2-3; V: TRBV9; size: once; CDR3: CASSTTWREDTQYF
J: TRBJ1-5; V: TRBV18; size: once; CDR3: CASSPPSGQGNQPQHF
J: TRBJ1-1; V: TRBV7-9; size: once; CDR3: CASSPDRANTEAFF
J: TRBJ2-3; V: TRBV18; size: NA; CDR3: CASSPGTDTQYF
J: TRBJ2-3; V: TRBV12-5; size: NA; CDR3: CASGLYTDTQYF
J: TRBJ2-3; V: TRBV5-1; size: NA; CDR3: CASSPGTGGADTQYF
J: TRBJ2-5; V: TRBV11-2; size: NA; CDR3: CASSPTYQETQYF
J: TRBJ1-1; V: TRBV5-5; size: NA; CDR3: CASSALWAFGEAFF
J: TRBJ1-1; V: TRBV27; size: once; CDR3: CASSFRGSNTEAFF
J: TRBJ2-1; V: TRBV7-2; size: NA; CDR3: CASSLTGGAGEQFF
J: TRBJ2-7; V: TRBV28; size: NA; CDR3: CASIPTDRVHEQYF
J: TRBJ2-3; V: TRBV10-3; size: NA; CDR3: CAISAYPLGDTQYF
J: TRBJ1-2; V: TRBV9; size: NA; CDR3: CASSTGVGRNYGYTF
J: TRBJ2-2; V: TRBV7-9; size: NA; CDR3: CASSLIGTGITGELFF
J: TRBJ1-1; V: TRBV5-1; size: NA; CDR3: CASSRLGGGHMNTEAFF
J: TRBJ1-1; V: TRBV5-1; size: NA; CDR3: CASSPRTGNTEAFF
J: TRBJ1-2; V: TRBV14; size: NA; CDR3: CASSQDQGSPYGYTF
J: TRBJ2-7; V: TRBV6-5; size: NA; CDR3: CASSYRDGAYEQYF
J: TRBJ2-1; V: TRBV7-9; size: NA; CDR3: CASSLQLGSREQFF